The entry below gives a single T cell receptor beta chain sequence along with its context. The specificity of this receptor is unknown. No much larger clone exists at a distance of one base, and base qualities are not known. The data derive from a study of CD8+ T cells in alopecia areata (dated 2018 in TCRdb). In the study overall: Treated patients were enrolled in an open-label pilot trial of oral tofacitinib at 5 to 10 mg twice daily for moderate-to-severe alopecia areata. Scalp clonality was compared across normal scalp (n=4), patchy alopecia areata scalp (n=8), and alopecia totalis/universalis scalp (n=8). RNA came from the PAXgene miRNA kit for fixed scalp, the miRNeasy kit for PBMCs, and the RNeasy kit for mouse skin. TCRbeta CDR3 regions were amplified by immunoSEQ multiplex PCR using 35 Vbeta forward and 13 Jbeta reverse primers. Biopsies were taken from tofacitinib-treated patients at baseline and at 4 and 24 weeks of treatment, and a later scalp biopsy was taken in several of the tofacitinib-treated patients. The SALT score, which quantifies the percentage of affected scalp surface area, was used to measure disease severity in treated patients. On the human side, TCRbeta sequencing was run on scalp tissue and on sorted CD4+ and CD8+ peripheral blood T cells from healthy controls and from alopecia areata patients with either patchy or totalis/universalis disease. Tofacitinib was administered for 6 to 18 months, and 6 months of follow-up off drug were then conducted to assess delayed response and recurrence. The study used high-throughput TCRbeta sequencing to examine T cell clonal expansion in alopecia areata, in both the C3H/HeJ mouse model and human patients. Summary of the overall study and its limitations: Because the treated cohort was small and included a single nonresponder, larger studies are needed to assess links between baseline CD8+ expansion and response. Unlike mouse skin, where gammadelta T cells dominate, normal human skin contains resident alphabeta T cells that get sequenced too, which complicates analysis of the scalp TCR repertoire. Tofacitinib significantly decreased scalp clonality and the number of expanded CD8+ clones among the top 100 scalp clones. Lesional scalp, especially in alopecia totalis/universalis, showed higher clonality and more expanded CD8+ clones than normal scalp, suggesting antigenic drive. Many expanded lesional clones persisted in scalp and blood during tofacitinib treatment, which may partly explain relapse after stopping treatment. Shared TCR sequences between patients were less evident than in mice, which may be partly attributable to HLA diversity in the patient population.

The library was generated by the immunoSEQ multiplex PCR assay. RNA was extracted from all samples and reverse transcribed into cDNA, which served as template for TCR sequencing. First-strand cDNA was synthesized using SuperScript III with a 2:1 mix of oligo-dT and random hexamers. Amplification bias was assessed with a synthetic immune receptor repertoire, and residual bias was removed computationally. The original pipeline was this. Raw reads were preprocessed to remove errors, and CDR3 was defined according to IMGT conventions as the region from the conserved cysteine to phenylalanine. Clonality was computed as 1 minus the Shannon entropy, with the entropy normalized by log2 of the number of productive unique TCRs. Whether scalp clones were CD4 or CD8 was inferred by matching scalp TCRbeta sequences against CD4 and CD8 repertoires sorted from blood. TCRdb holds this immuneACCESS table with in-frame rearrangements only. Some clones are missing; in checked studies, unresolved V genes explain under half, and the rest has no known cause. V and J calls and clone size follow that table, whereas D and trimming were derived from the DNA. Within this sample are roughly 230,000 clones, with roughly 40% of them counted one time only. About 2.4% of the sample comes from the top ten.

The treatment or condition label corresponds to: oral pan-JAK inhibitor, 5-10 mg twice daily. Lesional scalp punch biopsies and peripheral blood were collected from alopecia areata patients. PBMCs were separated by density centrifugation and stained for CD3, CD4 and CD8, after which CD4+ and CD8+ T cells were sorted on a FACSAria. Inclusive of the bounding cysteine and phenylalanine, the CDR3 is 15 residues long. The entry retains the CDR3 DNA only, 45 bases that are in frame from base 1. CDR1 and CDR2 are drawn from the germline V gene: SGDLS, YYNGEE. V trim: 4 bases; J trim: 6 bases; unmatched bases: 10.

The input for sequencing was CD4+ T cells sorted from blood, taken at roughly week 36, from a patient treated with tofacitinib. The chain is made from TRBV9 and TRBJ2-5; 9 central bases correspond to TRBD1. The clonotype originates from a human donor with alopecia areata. CDR3 protein: CASSSGTGIGKTQYF. The bases read TGTGCCAGCAGCTCCGGGACAGGGATAGGGAAGACCCAGTACTTC. Outside the CDR3, residues come from the reference TRBV9 and TRBJ2-5 proteins, so the full variable domain is: DSGVTQTPKHLITATGQRVTLRCSPRSGDLSVYWYQQSLDQGLQFLIQYYNGEERAKGNILERFSAQQFPDLHSELNLSSLELGDSALYFCASSSGTGIGKTQYFGPGTRLLVL.